Included here is one TCR beta chain sequence, with context. The antigen is undetermined. Both CD4+ and CD8+ T cells were separated by sorting PBMCs. The CDR3 covers 14 residues. V was cut by 6 bases and J by 7 bases, with 18 bases left in between. Germline loops: CDR1 MNHEY, CDR2 SVGAGI. This sample was taken from a study of CD8+ T cells in alopecia areata. Whole-study findings and limits: Shared TCR sequences were less clear between patients than in mice, possibly partly from HLA diversity. Alphabeta T cells residing in normal skin are also sequenced in scalp samples. Higher clonality was seen in lesional scalp than in normal scalp, especially in alopecia totalis/universalis.

RNA extraction was followed by reverse transcription into cDNA, which acted as the sequencing template. Measured with immunoSEQ multiplex PCR; TCRdb has only the in-frame clones, and not every one. Of roughly 150,000 clones in the sample, about 54% are singletons; the top ten hold approximately 4.3%. This sequence was found in a human donor in good health. Sequenced material: CD4+ T cells sorted from blood. This sequence joins TRBV6-5 and TRBJ1-1; D possibly corresponds to TRBD1 (5 bases). The CDR3 loop reads CASSTGTDFSEAFF. Here the CDR3 DNA reads TGTGCCAGCAGCACCGGGACGGACTTTAGTGAAGCTTTCTTT.